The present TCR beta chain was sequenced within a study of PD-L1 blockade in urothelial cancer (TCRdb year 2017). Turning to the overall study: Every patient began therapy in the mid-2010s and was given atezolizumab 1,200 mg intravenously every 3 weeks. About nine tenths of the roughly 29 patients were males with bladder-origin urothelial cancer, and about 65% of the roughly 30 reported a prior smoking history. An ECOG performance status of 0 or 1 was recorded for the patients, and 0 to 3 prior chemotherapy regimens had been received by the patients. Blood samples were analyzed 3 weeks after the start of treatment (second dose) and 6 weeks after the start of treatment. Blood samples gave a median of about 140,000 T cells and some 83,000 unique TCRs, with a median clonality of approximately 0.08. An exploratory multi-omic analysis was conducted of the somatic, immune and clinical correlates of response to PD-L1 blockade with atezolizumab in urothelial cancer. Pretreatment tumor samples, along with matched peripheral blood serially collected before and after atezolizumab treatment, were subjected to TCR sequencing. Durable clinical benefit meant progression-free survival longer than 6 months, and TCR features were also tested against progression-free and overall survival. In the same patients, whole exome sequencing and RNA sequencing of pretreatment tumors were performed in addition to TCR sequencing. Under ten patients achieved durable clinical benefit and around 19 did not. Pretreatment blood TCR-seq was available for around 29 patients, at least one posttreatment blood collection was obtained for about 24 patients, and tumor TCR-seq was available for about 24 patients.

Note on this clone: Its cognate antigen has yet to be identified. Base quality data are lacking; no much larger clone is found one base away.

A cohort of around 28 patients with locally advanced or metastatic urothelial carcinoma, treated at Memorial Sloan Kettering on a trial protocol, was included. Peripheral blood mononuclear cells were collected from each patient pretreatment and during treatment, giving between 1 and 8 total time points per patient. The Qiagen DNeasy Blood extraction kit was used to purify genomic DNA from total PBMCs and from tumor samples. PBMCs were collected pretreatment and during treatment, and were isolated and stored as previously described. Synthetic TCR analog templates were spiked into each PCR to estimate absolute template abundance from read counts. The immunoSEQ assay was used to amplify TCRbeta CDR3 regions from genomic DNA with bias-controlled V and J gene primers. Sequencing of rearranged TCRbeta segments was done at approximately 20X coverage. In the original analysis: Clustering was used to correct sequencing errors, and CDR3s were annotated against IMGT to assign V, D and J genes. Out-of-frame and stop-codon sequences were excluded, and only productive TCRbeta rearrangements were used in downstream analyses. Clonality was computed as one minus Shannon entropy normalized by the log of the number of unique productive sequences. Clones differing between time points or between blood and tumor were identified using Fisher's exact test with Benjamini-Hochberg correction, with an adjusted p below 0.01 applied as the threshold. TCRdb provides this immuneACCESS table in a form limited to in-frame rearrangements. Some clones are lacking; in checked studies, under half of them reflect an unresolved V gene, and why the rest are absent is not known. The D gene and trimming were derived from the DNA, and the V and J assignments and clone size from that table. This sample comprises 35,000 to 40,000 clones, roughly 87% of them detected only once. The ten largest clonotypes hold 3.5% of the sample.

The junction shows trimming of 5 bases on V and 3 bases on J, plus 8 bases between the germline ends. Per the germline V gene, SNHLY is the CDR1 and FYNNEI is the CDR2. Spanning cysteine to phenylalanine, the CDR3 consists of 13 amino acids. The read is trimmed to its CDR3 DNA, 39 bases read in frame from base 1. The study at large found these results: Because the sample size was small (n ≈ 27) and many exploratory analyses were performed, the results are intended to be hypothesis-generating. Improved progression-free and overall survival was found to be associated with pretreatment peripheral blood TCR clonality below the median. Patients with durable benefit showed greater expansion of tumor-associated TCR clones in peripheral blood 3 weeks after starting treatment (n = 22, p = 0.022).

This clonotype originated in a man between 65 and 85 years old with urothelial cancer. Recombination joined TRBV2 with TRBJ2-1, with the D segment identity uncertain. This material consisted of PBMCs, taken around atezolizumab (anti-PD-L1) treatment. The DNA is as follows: TGTGCCAGCAGTTCTGACAACTACAATGAGCAGTTCTTC. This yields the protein CASSSDNYNEQFF.